This is a list of T cell receptor beta chains from one sample in a study of shared clonotypes between healthy human individuals. Only in-frame clones appear in the TCRdb table, and some are missing; sequencing was by immunoSEQ multiplex PCR. The data hold approximately 2,000,000 clones, with about 90% observed a single time. The sequenced sample was naive CD4+ T cells from PBMCs. Receptor source: a man between 18 and 35 years old in good health. Some clones in this sample may be carry-over from other donors' samples. CDR3s include the opening cysteine and the closing phenylalanine or tryptophan. The order of the fields is V gene, J gene, clone size, D gene, CDR3 protein, CDR3 DNA. A D gene is named only where the DNA matches it firmly. Size is stated for part of the rows, as once, few or many counts, or as a class when the clone is expanded.

V: TRBV2
J: TRBJ1-2
size: .
D: TRBD1
CDR3: CASSGTGAGAYYTF
DNA: TGTGCCAGCAGCGGGACAGGGGCGGGTGCCTACTACACCTTC

V: TRBV28
J: TRBJ2-1
size: .
D: .
CDR3: CASSSRKGWNEQFF
DNA: TGTGCCAGCAGTTCTCGAAAGGGCTGGAATGAGCAGTTCTTC

V: TRBV4-3
J: TRBJ2-6
size: .
D: .
CDR3: CASSPASADGGSGANVLTF
DNA: TGCGCCAGCAGCCCCGCCTCTGCGGACGGGGGCTCTGGGGCCAACGTCCTGACTTTC

V: TRBV2
J: TRBJ1-1
size: .
D: TRBD1
CDR3: CASRPGQTMNTEAFF
DNA: TGTGCCAGCAGACCGGGACAGACGATGAACACTGAAGCTTTCTTT

V: TRBV28
J: TRBJ1-1
size: .
D: .
CDR3: CASSLRVNTEAFF
DNA: TGTGCCAGCAGTTTAAGGGTGAACACTGAAGCTTTCTTT

V: TRBV6-5
J: TRBJ1-3
size: .
D: .
CDR3: CASSSPRGSGNTIYF
DNA: TGTGCCAGCAGCTCCCCCCGGGGTAGTGGAAACACCATATATTTT

V: TRBV4-2
J: TRBJ2-5
size: .
D: .
CDR3: CASSQGAGEGRQETQYF
DNA: TGTGCCAGCAGCCAGGGGGCCGGTGAGGGCCGGCAAGAGACCCAGTACTTC

V: TRBV19
J: TRBJ1-5
size: .
D: .
CDR3: CASRQQGPQPQHF
DNA: TGTGCCAGTAGGCAACAGGGTCCTCAGCCCCAGCATTTT

V: TRBV6-6
J: TRBJ2-1
size: .
D: .
CDR3: CASSYLGEQFF
DNA: TGTGCCAGCAGTTACCTCGGGGAGCAGTTCTTC

V: TRBV2
J: TRBJ2-1
size: .
D: .
CDR3: CASSEVGGSYNEQFF
DNA: TGTGCCAGCAGTGAAGTGGGCGGATCCTACAATGAGCAGTTCTTC

V: TRBV19
J: TRBJ1-1
size: .
D: TRBD1
CDR3: CASSNPRDSIMNTEAFF
DNA: TGTGCCAGTAGCAACCCCCGGGACAGTATCATGAACACTGAAGCTTTCTTT

V: TRBV7-9
J: TRBJ1-5
size: .
D: .
CDR3: CASSSSGQASNQPQHF
DNA: TGTGCCAGCAGTTCGTCTGGGCAAGCGAGCAATCAGCCCCAGCATTTT

V: TRBV18
J: TRBJ2-6
size: once
D: .
CDR3: CASSRFQGAGANVLTF
DNA: TGTGCCAGCTCACGATTCCAGGGAGCTGGGGCCAACGTCCTGACTTTC

V: TRBV28
J: TRBJ1-2
size: .
D: TRBD1
CDR3: CASSLQDRVYGYTF
DNA: TGTGCCAGCAGTTTACAGGACAGGGTCTATGGCTACACCTTC

V: TRBV29-1
J: TRBJ2-3
size: .
D: .
CDR3: CSLRVTDTQYF
DNA: TGCAGCCTTCGGGTCACAGATACGCAGTATTTT

V: TRBV4-1
J: TRBJ1-2
size: .
D: .
CDR3: CASSQEGASVYGYTF
DNA: TGCGCCAGCAGCCAAGAGGGGGCCTCGGTCTATGGCTACACCTTC

V: TRBV9
J: TRBJ1-5
size: few
D: .
CDR3: CASSVGPANQPQHF
DNA: TGTGCCAGCAGCGTAGGTCCGGCCAATCAGCCCCAGCATTTT

V: TRBV2
J: TRBJ1-5
size: .
D: TRBD1
CDR3: CASSELTDRVSNQPQHF
DNA: TGTGCCAGCAGTGAGTTAACGGACAGGGTTAGCAATCAGCCCCAGCATTTT

V: TRBV29-1
J: TRBJ1-2
size: few
D: .
CDR3: CSVAWQNNYGYTF
DNA: TGCAGCGTTGCTTGGCAGAATAACTATGGCTACACCTTC

V: TRBV11-2
J: TRBJ2-7
size: .
D: .
CDR3: CASSFSNNYEQYF
DNA: TGTGCCAGCAGCTTCTCCAATAACTACGAGCAGTACTTC

V: TRBV6-6
J: TRBJ1-5
size: .
D: .
CDR3: CASSSYRDSQPQHF
DNA: TGTGCCAGCAGTTCTTACAGGGACTCTCAGCCCCAGCATTTT

V: TRBV6-6
J: TRBJ1-5
size: .
D: .
CDR3: CASSYSSGDQPQHF
DNA: TGTGCCAGCAGTTACTCGTCAGGGGATCAGCCCCAGCATTTT

V: TRBV5-1
J: TRBJ2-4
size: .
D: .
CDR3: CASSLERDIQYF
DNA: TGCGCCAGCAGCTTGGAACGGGACATTCAGTACTTC

V: TRBV28
J: TRBJ2-2
size: .
D: .
CDR3: CASNWGASGELFF
DNA: TGTGCCAGCAACTGGGGGGCTTCCGGGGAGCTGTTTTTT

V: TRBV5-8
J: TRBJ1-2
size: .
D: .
CDR3: CASSLLRDYGYTF
DNA: TGTGCCAGCAGCCTACTTAGGGACTATGGCTACACCTTC

V: TRBV20-1
J: TRBJ2-5
size: .
D: .
CDR3: CSAIRQETQYF
DNA: TGCAGTGCTATCCGGCAAGAGACCCAGTACTTC